These 14 T cell receptor beta chains were all obtained from the same sample, sequenced in a study of cytomegalovirus exposure and HLA in healthy donors. Researchers ran the PCR with 60 Vbeta and 13 Jbeta primers. Data came from immunoSEQ multiplex PCR; TCRdb stores just in-frame clones and leaves some out. The sample yields approximately 70,000 clones, roughly 80% seen once. The sequenced material came from PBMCs. The receptors originated from a woman aged 25-40 years in good health and CMV-seronegative.

The chain links TRBV6-5 to TRBJ2-5; a possible D gene is TRBD1 (5 bases). The V gene lost 2 bases and the J gene lost 2 bases, with 6 bases spanning the gap. From germline, CDR1 is MNHEY and CDR2 SVGAGI. The CDR3 consists of 13 residues. DNA of the CDR3: TGTGCCAGCAGTTACGACAGACAAGAGACCCAGTACTTC. It codes for CASSYDRQETQYF.

J is TRBJ2-7 and V is TRBV11-2; 10 bases are a match to TRBD2. The CDR3 consists of 15 residues. After removal of 5 bases from V and 3 bases from J, the junction contained 7 bases not matched to a gene. CDR1 is SGHAT and CDR2 is FQNNGV in the germline V gene. For the CDR3, the DNA is TGTGCCAGCAGCCGTCTAGCGGGGGATTACTACGAGCAGTACTTC. It encodes CASSRLAGDYYEQYF.

J is TRBJ1-6 and V is TRBV6-5, with a weak D call TRBD1 (5 bases). CDR1 is MNHEY and CDR2 is SVGAGI in the germline V gene. Trimming took 0 bases from V and 0 from J, leaving 6 bases between them. The CDR3 is 16 amino acids. This chain's CDR3 is CASSYSDSSYNSPLHF. The CDR3 bases are TGTGCCAGCAGTTACTCCGACAGCTCCTATAATTCACCCCTCCACTTT.

V gene TRBV10-3 combines with J gene TRBJ1-1; D is uncertain. CDR1 is ENHRY, CDR2 SYGVKD, per germline. Trimming stripped 0 bases from V and 3 bases from J, with 11 bases between. The CDR3 is made up of 15 amino acids. The CDR3 DNA sequence: TGTGCCATCAGTGAGTCAAGGAGCCAAGACACTGAAGCTTTCTTT. It yields the protein CAISESRSQDTEAFF.

The V gene is TRBV6-4, the J gene TRBJ2-7, with 10 bases identical to TRBD2. The ends lost 0 bases at V and 3 bases at J; junction bases unmatched: 2. CDR3 length: 15 residues. Germline V gene sequence: CDR1 MRHNA, CDR2 SNTAGT. The CDR3: CASSDSLAGVYEQYF. Written as DNA, the CDR3 is TGTGCCAGCAGTGACTCGCTAGCGGGGGTCTACGAGCAGTACTTC.

The rearrangement uses TRBV4-2 and TRBJ2-1; 13 bases match TRBD2. Germline V gene lookup returns CDR1 LGHNA and CDR2 YNFKEQ. The V gene end was trimmed by 0 bases and the J gene end by 8 bases; junction bases not matched to a gene: 7. This CDR3 has 17 residues. The CDR3 spells CASSQELAGGPEDEQFF. CDR3 nucleotide sequence: TGTGCCAGCAGCCAAGAACTAGCGGGGGGGCCGGAGGATGAGCAGTTCTTC.

The chain links TRBV11-2 to TRBJ2-7; TRBD1 is a possible D gene (6 bases). Deletions cut 1 base from V and 5 bases from J, with 12 bases between. The V gene's germline CDR1 is SGHAT and CDR2 FQNNGV. This CDR3 is 14 amino acids long. The CDR3 coding sequence is TGTGCCAGCAGCTTAGGATACAGGGCCCACGAGCAGTACTTC. Translated, it gives CASSLGYRAHEQYF.

On this clone itself: The junction differs from germline at one of its ends, possibly a read error. The chain recombines TRBV2 with TRBJ1-6; tentatively, D is TRBD1 (6 bases). The V gene's germline CDR1 is SNHLY and CDR2 FYNNEI. The CDR3 extends over 14 amino acids. This CDR3 reads CASSEGQFNSPLHF. The CDR3 nucleotides read TGTGCCAGCAGCGAAGGACAGTTTAATTCACCCCTCCACTTT.

This clone has only a few counts. The chain employs TRBV6-5 and TRBJ1-2, with 7 bases matching TRBD1. The V gene's germline CDR1 is MNHEY and CDR2 SVGAGI. Unmatched junction bases numbered 12, after V lost 8 bases and J lost 6 bases. The CDR3 consists of 14 residues. CDR3 sequence (DNA): TGTGCCAGCCTCCCGACAGGGTCGTCGGATGGCTACACCTTC. Translation gives CASLPTGSSDGYTF.

The V gene is TRBV2, the J gene TRBJ2-7; unclear D gene. Trimming removed 3 bases at V and 0 bases at J, with 9 bases between. The germline V gene encodes CDR1 SNHLY and CDR2 FYNNEI. The CDR3 length is 14 residues. CDR3 nucleotides: TGTGCCAGCAGTGACGGCCAGGTCTCCTACGAGCAGTACTTC. It specifies CASSDGQVSYEQYF.

The chain uses TRBV18 and TRBJ2-7; D is unresolved. V was cut by 2 bases and J by 3 bases, with 11 bases left in between. CDR1 is KGHSH and CDR2 is LQKENI in the germline V gene. The CDR3 has 14 amino acids. Here the CDR3 DNA reads TGTGCCAGCTCACCAGAAACGGTCGGCTACGAGCAGTACTTC. Amino acids: CASSPETVGYEQYF.

The V gene is TRBV11-3, the J gene TRBJ1-4; the match to TRBD1 covers 9 bases. The CDR3 runs to 20 residues. J gave up 1 base and V 5 bases, and 17 bases lay outside the gene matches. The V gene's germline CDR1 is SGHNT and CDR2 YENEEA. CDR3 DNA: TGTGCCAGCAGCCCCTGGTTTTGGGGACAGGGAGTCCTAACTAATGAAAAACTGTTTTTT. Translated: CASSPWFWGQGVLTNEKLFF. Combining the CDR3 with reference TRBV11-3 and TRBJ1-4 gives the whole variable domain EAGVVQSPRYKIIEKKQPVAFWCNPISGHNTLYWYLQNLGQGPELLIRYENEEAVDDSQLPKDRFSAERLKGVDSTLKIQPAELGDSAVYLCASSPWFWGQGVLTNEKLFFGSGTQLSVL.

The rearrangement uses TRBV27 and TRBJ1-1; TRBD1 aligns across 10 bases. The CDR3 extends over 19 amino acids. Germline lookup yields CDR1 MNHEY and CDR2 SMNVEV (reference sequence). The ends lost 1 base at V and 5 bases at J; junction bases unmatched: 16. The CDR3 sequence: CASSLYGTGVTGPKTEAFF. In nucleotides, the CDR3 is TGTGCCAGCAGTTTATACGGGACAGGGGTAACGGGGCCTAAGACTGAAGCTTTCTTT.

The chain has TRBV6-1 and TRBJ2-7, with 8 bases aligning to TRBD2. In germline, CDR1 is MNHNS, CDR2 SASEGT. There are 13 residues in the CDR3. Losses at the gene ends were 7 bases for V and 4 bases for J; bases not matched to a gene: 6. For the CDR3, the DNA is TGTGCCAGCAACCAGCGGGGGCTATACGAGCAGTACTTC. It translates to CASNQRGLYEQYF.